These 18 T cell receptor beta chains were sequenced from one sample in a study of T cell responses to AZD1222 COVID-19 vaccine. Generated by immunoSEQ multiplex PCR, the TCRdb table keeps only in-frame clones and is missing some. The table lists approximately 90,000 clones, roughly 90% of them singletons, with approximately 5% in the top ten. Sequencing was performed on peripheral blood, taken 28 days after the second AZD1222 dose. The receptors here all came from an adult who received the AZD1222 COVID-19 vaccine.

This clone has a handful of counts. The genes are TRBV7-2 and TRBJ2-7; 9 nucleotides align to TRBD1. V dropped 5 bases and J dropped 3; count of bases not matched to a gene: 5. From germline, CDR1 is SGHTA and CDR2 FQGNSA. The length of the CDR3 is 14 residues. The CDR3 reads CASSQGTGIYEQYF. CDR3 bases: TGTGCCAGCAGCCAAGGGACAGGGATCTACGAGCAGTACTTC.

This clone has a single count. This chain links TRBV11-2 with TRBJ1-1; D unclear. The CDR3 is made up of 13 amino acids. V lost 1 base and J 2 bases, leaving 5 bases between the germline ends. Looked up from germline, CDR1 is SGHAT and CDR2 is FQNNGV. CDR3 residues: CASSLGHNTEAFF. In nucleotides, the CDR3 is TGTGCCAGCAGCTTAGGGCATAACACTGAAGCTTTCTTT.

V usage is TRBV24-1 and J usage is TRBJ1-3; tentatively, D is TRBD1 (5 bases). CDR1 is KGHDR and CDR2 is SFDVKD in the germline V gene. The CDR3 covers 12 residues. V lost 10 bases to trimming and J lost 4 bases, with 10 bases between them. Written as DNA, the CDR3 is TGTGCCACAGAAGGGACGGGAAACACCATATATTTT. This translates into CATEGTGNTIYF.

The chain links TRBV15 to TRBJ1-2, with 7 bases fitting TRBD1. Germline values: CDR1 LNHNV, CDR2 YYDKDF (reference sequence). Unmatched junction bases numbered 8, after V lost 2 bases and J lost 5 bases. CDR3 length: 15 residues. The CDR3 loop is CATSRNRQGLYGYTF. The CDR3 DNA follows: TGTGCCACCAGCAGAAACAGACAGGGTCTTTATGGCTACACCTTC.

The CDR3 loop reads CASSSRDLIYGYTF. CDR3 in DNA: TGTGCCAGTAGTTCCCGGGACCTCATCTATGGCTACACCTTC. The chain links TRBV19 to TRBJ1-2; D possibly corresponds to TRBD1 (5 bases). The CDR3 length is 14 residues. With 5 bases removed from V and 4 bases from J, the gap between germline ends came to 14 bases. The germline V gene has CDR1 LNHDA and CDR2 SQIVND (reference sequence).

The chain has TRBV2 and TRBJ2-2; D possibly uses TRBD1 or TRBD2 (5 bases each). Germline CDR1 and CDR2: SNHLY and FYNNEI. Trimming took off 7 bases at V and 0 bases at J, with 12 bases between the two ends. This CDR3 spans 15 amino acids. DNA for the CDR3: TGTGCCAGCATGGTAGGGACGTCGAACACCGGGGAGCTGTTTTTT. Protein product: CASMVGTSNTGELFF. Using reference TRBV2 and TRBJ2-2 for the parts outside the CDR3, the full variable domain is EPEVTQTPSHQVTQMGQEVILRCVPISNHLYFYWYRQILGQKVEFLVSFYNNEISEKSEIFDDQFSVERPDGSNFTLKIRSTKLEDSAMYFCASMVGTSNTGELFFGEGSRLTVL.

The genes are TRBV19 and TRBJ1-3; no firm D call. V gave up 5 bases and J gave up 4 bases, with 15 bases separating them. This CDR3 spans 15 amino acids. Germline CDR1 LNHDA, CDR2 SQIVND (reference sequence). CDR3 loop: CASSPSPPVGNTIYF. DNA of the CDR3: TGTGCCAGTAGTCCAAGTCCACCGGTCGGAAACACCATATATTTT.

The V and J genes are TRBV27 and TRBJ2-7; D is possibly TRBD1 (6 bases). Trimming cost V 6 bases and J 1 base, with 10 bases left between them. This CDR3 has 13 amino acids. The germline gives CDR1 MNHEY, CDR2 SMNVEV (reference sequence). CDR3 residues: CASRDGQSYEQYF. Here the CDR3 DNA reads TGTGCCAGCAGAGACGGACAGTCCTACGAGCAGTACTTC.

This clone was recorded only once. This sequence joins TRBV7-3 and TRBJ2-2, with TRBD1 identical over 12 bases. CDR1 SGHTA and CDR2 FQGTGA come from the germline V gene. This CDR3 spans 20 amino acids. J gave up 4 bases and V 5 bases, and 17 bases lay outside the gene matches. CDR3 region: CASSLSPTGQGARSTGELFF. CDR3 in DNA: TGTGCCAGCAGCCTCTCACCTACGGGACAGGGGGCGCGGAGCACCGGGGAGCTGTTTTTT. The entire variable domain, with the rest obtained from reference TRBV7-3 and TRBJ2-2, is as follows: GAGVSQTPSNKVTEKGKYVELRCDPISGHTALYWYRQSLGQGPEFLIYFQGTGAADDSGLPNDRFFAVRPEGSVSTLKIQRTERGDSAVYLCASSLSPTGQGARSTGELFFGEGSRLTVL.

The genes are TRBV7-6 and TRBJ1-1; 10 bases fit TRBD1. This CDR3 is built from 14 residues. With V trimmed by 5 bases and J by 6 bases, 6 bases remained unmatched. Germline V lookup: CDR1 SGHVS, CDR2 FNYEAQ. In nucleotides, the CDR3 is TGTGCCAGCAGCCCCGGGACAGGGGTATCTGAAGCTTTCTTT. This gives the protein CASSPGTGVSEAFF.

This chain joins TRBV4-1 and TRBJ1-2, with 8 bases matching TRBD1. There are 13 residues in the CDR3. J was trimmed by 7 bases and V by 2 bases; bases with no gene match: 3. CDR1 is MGHRA and CDR2 is YSYEKL in the germline V gene. CDR3 protein: CASSQNRGSGYTF. The CDR3 DNA reads as TGCGCCAGCAGCCAAAACAGGGGGAGTGGCTACACCTTC.

The chain is built from TRBV6-5 and TRBJ1-1, with D uncertain. The V gene lost 8 bases and the J gene lost 7 bases, with 11 bases spanning the gap. The CDR3 loop spans 11 amino acids. Germline V gives CDR1 MNHEY, CDR2 SVGAGI. The CDR3 DNA sequence: TGTGCCAGCGCCCCTACAGTTGAAGCTTTCTTT. This gives the protein CASAPTVEAFF.

The rearrangement joins TRBV7-3 to TRBJ1-1; D unclear. The V gene lost 3 bases and the J gene lost 4 bases, with 9 bases spanning the gap. Germline CDR1 is SGHTA and CDR2 is FQGTGA. CDR3 length: 13 amino acids. CDR3 in DNA: TGTGCCAGCAGCTTGGGGATAACCACTGAAGCTTTCTTT. The encoded protein is CASSLGITTEAFF.

V and J are TRBV5-1 and TRBJ1-1; no definite D call. The CDR3 runs 11 residues. CDR1 is SGHRS and CDR2 is YFSETQ in the germline V gene. V was cut by 6 bases and J by 1 base, with 4 bases left in between. The CDR3 sequence is CASNRNTEAFF. For the CDR3, the DNA is TGCGCCAGCAACAGGAACACTGAAGCTTTCTTT.

This sequence joins TRBV4-3 and TRBJ1-2; 10 bases line up with TRBD1. V shed 4 bases and J 7 bases; nucleotides not matched to a gene: 12. The CDR3 contains 16 residues. Germline V gene data show CDR1 as LGHNA and CDR2 as YSLEER. For the CDR3, the DNA is TGCGCCAGCAGCCGCGACCCCGGGGACAGGGGTCGTGGCTACACCTTC. Its translation is CASSRDPGDRGRGYTF.

The J gene is TRBJ1-2, the V gene TRBV12-3 or TRBV12-4, with a weak D call TRBD1 (5 bases). The CDR3 runs 13 residues. Deletions cut 6 bases from V and 4 bases from J, with 12 bases between. CDR3 nucleotides: TGTGCCAGCAGCCCTGACAGAACCTATGGCTACACCTTC. Its translation: CASSPDRTYGYTF.

V and J are TRBV7-2 and TRBJ2-5, with 11 bases that match TRBD2. Germline assignment: CDR1 SGHTA and CDR2 FQGNSA. The CDR3 runs to 17 residues. V was clipped by 2 bases and J by 4 bases; unmatched bases: 9. The CDR3 nucleotides are TGTGCCAGCAGCTTATCTGTTGTAGCGGGGGGGGGAGAGACCCAGTACTTC. Protein: CASSLSVVAGGGETQYF.

In its sample, this clone was seen once. The rearrangement joins TRBV4-1 to TRBJ1-5; possibly TRBD1 for D (6 bases). The CDR3 is 16 residues long. V lost 0 bases and J lost 6, with 15 bases in between. Germline assignment: CDR1 MGHRA and CDR2 YSYEKL. Written as DNA, the CDR3 is TGCGCCAGCAGCCAAGATAACAGGGTTTCGAGTCAGCCCCAGCATTTT. Encoded protein: CASSQDNRVSSQPQHF.